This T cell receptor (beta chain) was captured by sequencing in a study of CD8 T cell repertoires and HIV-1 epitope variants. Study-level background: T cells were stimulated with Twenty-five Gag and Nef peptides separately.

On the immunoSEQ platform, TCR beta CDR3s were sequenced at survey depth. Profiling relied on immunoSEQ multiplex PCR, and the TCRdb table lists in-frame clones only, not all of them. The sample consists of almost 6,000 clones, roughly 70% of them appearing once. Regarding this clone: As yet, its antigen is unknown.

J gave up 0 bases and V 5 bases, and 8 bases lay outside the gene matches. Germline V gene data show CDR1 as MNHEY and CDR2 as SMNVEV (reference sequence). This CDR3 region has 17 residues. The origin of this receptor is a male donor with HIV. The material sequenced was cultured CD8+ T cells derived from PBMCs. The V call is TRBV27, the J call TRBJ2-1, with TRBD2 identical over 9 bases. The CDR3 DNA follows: TGTGCCAGCAGTCCTACGACTAGCGGCTACTCCTACAATGAGCAGTTCTTC. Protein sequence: CASSPTTSGYSYNEQFF.